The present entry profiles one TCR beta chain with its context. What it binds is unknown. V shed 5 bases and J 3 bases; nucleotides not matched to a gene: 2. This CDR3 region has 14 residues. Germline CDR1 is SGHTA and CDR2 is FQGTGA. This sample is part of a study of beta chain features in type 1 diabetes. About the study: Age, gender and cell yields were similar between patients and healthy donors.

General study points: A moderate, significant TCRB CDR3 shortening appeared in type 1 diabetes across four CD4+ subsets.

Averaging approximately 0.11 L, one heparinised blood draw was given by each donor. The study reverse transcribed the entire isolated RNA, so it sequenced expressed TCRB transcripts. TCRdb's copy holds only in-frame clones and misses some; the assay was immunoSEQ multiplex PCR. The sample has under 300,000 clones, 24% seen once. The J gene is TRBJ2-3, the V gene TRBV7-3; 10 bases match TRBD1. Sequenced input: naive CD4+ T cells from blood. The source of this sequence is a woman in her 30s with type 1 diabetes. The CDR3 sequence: CASSRDRGTDTQYF. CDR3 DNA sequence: TGTGCCAGCAGCCGGGACAGGGGAACAGATACGCAGTATTTT. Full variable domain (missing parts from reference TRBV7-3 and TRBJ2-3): GAGVSQTPSNKVTEKGKYVELRCDPISGHTALYWYRQSLGQGPEFLIYFQGTGAADDSGLPNDRFFAVRPEGSVSTLKIQRTERGDSAVYLCASSRDRGTDTQYFGPGTRLTVL.